The sample holds a few counts of the clone carrying this T cell receptor beta chain. Its target is unknown. This entry belongs to a study of cytomegalovirus exposure and HLA in healthy donors. Study-level results: For TCR beta chains, V- and J-gene trimming was later linked to a missense DCLRE1C variant. Later analysis identified several of the most significant clusters that appeared linked to common viral pathogens. Later analysis reportedly placed an Asian-associated ancestry cluster below the approximately 730-donor mean in N-insertions. Reportedly, HLA-A and HLA-B alleles of most subjects were accurately predicted from TCR beta.

Primers for the PCR totalled 60 Vbeta and 13 Jbeta. TCRdb keeps only in-frame clones here, not all; method: immunoSEQ multiplex PCR. The sample has around 200,000 clones, 62% seen once. Per germline, CDR1 SQVTM and CDR2 ANQGSEA. CDR3 size: 11 residues. With V trimmed by 4 bases and J by 6 bases, 1 base remained unmatched. V gene TRBV29-1 combines with J gene TRBJ2-3, with 7 positions matching TRBD2. Source material: PBMCs. This receptor was taken from a man in his forties or fifties in good health and CMV-seronegative. Here the CDR3 DNA reads TGCAGCGTTGGAGCGGGGGATACGCAGTATTTT. It codes for CSVGAGDTQYF.